Presented here are 2 T cell receptor beta chains from one specimen sequenced in a study of early T cells in non-severe SARS-CoV-2 infection. TCRdb analysed the 5' RACE reads with MiXCR anew, one entry per CDR3 protein. The table records roughly 81,000 distinct CDR3 sequences, about 12% of them present only once. Sequenced: whole blood. All receptors come from an adult who was a healthcare worker with PCR-confirmed SARS-CoV-2 infection or an uninfected control (not recorded which).

This clonotype has only one observation. V and J are TRBV28 and TRBJ1-4, with a tentative D call TRBD1 (6 bases). V lost 4 bases, J lost 8 bases, and 20 bases lay in between. Germline CDR1 reads MDHEN; CDR2 reads SYDVKM. CDR3 length: 16 amino acids. The CDR3 is CASSSSWRGAGEKLFF. The CDR3 DNA reads TGTGCCAGCAGTTCCTCCTGGAGGGGGGCGGGAGAAAAACTGTTTTTT. The entire variable domain, with the rest obtained from reference TRBV28 and TRBJ1-4, is as follows: DVKVTQSSRYLVKRTGEKVFLECVQDMDHENMFWYRQDPGLGLRLIYFSYDVKMKEKGDIPEGYSVSREKKERFSLILESASTNQTSMYLCASSSSWRGAGEKLFFGSGTQLSVL.

This clonotype was detected only a few times. The gene calls are TRBV29-1 and TRBJ1-2, with 9 bases aligning to TRBD1. From germline, CDR1 is SQVTM and CDR2 ANQGSEA. V gave up 3 bases and J gave up 6 bases; unmatched junction bases: 5. This CDR3 has 13 residues. The CDR3 nucleotides are TGCAGCGTTGACGAGGGGACAGGGAATGGCTACACCTTC. Its translation: CSVDEGTGNGYTF.